This T cell receptor (beta chain) is drawn from a study of T cells in Graves' hyperthyroidism and ophthalmopathy. The V gene's germline CDR1 is MDHEN and CDR2 SYDVKM. The junction had 9 bases not matched to a gene; V was cut back by 6 bases and J by 6 bases. CDR3 length: 15 amino acids. RNA transcripts provided the source from which TCR beta CDR3 regions were amplified. The TCR CDR3 was amplified in a first-round RT-PCR using the HTBI primer set. TCRdb fed the multiplex PCR reads into MiXCR, producing one record per CDR3 protein. The table includes fewer than 450,000 distinct CDR3 sequences, 15% detected once.

This sequence was found in a woman in her sixties or seventies with Graves' ophthalmopathy. V is TRBV28 and J is TRBJ1-5, with 9 nucleotides matching TRBD1. The sample consisted of blood. Here the CDR3 reads CASRITGGAGQPQHF. As DNA, the CDR3 is TGTGCCAGCAGAATTACAGGGGGCGCTGGTCAGCCCCAGCATTTT.